The 23 T cell receptor beta chains given below trace back to one sample, sequenced in a study of neurological immune-mediated disorders. TCRdb used MiXCR to reprocess the 5' RACE reads, holding one entry per CDR3 protein. The table has under 60,000 distinct CDR3 sequences, around 17% seen once. The specimen was PBMCs. The receptors originated from a man aged 55 to 70 in good health.

Regarding this clonotype: The junction does not match germline at one end; this may be a read error. This chain links TRBV5-1 with TRBJ2-3; D is ambiguous. Germline V gene data show CDR1 as SGHRS and CDR2 as YFSETQ. The CDR3 runs to 15 residues. The CDR3 DNA follows: TGCGCCAGCATCTTGTTAACTCCCGTCGTAGATACGCAGTATTTT. This encodes CASILLTPVVDTQYF. Combining the CDR3 with reference TRBV5-1 and TRBJ2-3 gives the whole variable domain KAGVTQTPRYLIKTRGQQVTLSCSPISGHRSVSWYQQTPGQGLQFLFEYFSETQRNKGNFPGRFSGRQFSNSRSEMNVSTLELGDSALYLCASILLTPVVDTQYFGPGTRLTVL.

This rearrangement joins TRBV20-1 to TRBJ1-6; the D gene is possibly TRBD1 (5 bases). This CDR3 spans 16 amino acids. Per the germline V gene, CDR1 is DFQATT and CDR2 is SNEGSKA (reference sequence). V was clipped by 4 bases and J by 6 bases, with 19 bases between them. The CDR3 loop is CSANLGQGGFNSPLHF. The CDR3 nucleotides are TGCAGTGCTAATCTAGGTCAGGGAGGTTTTAATTCACCCCTCCACTTT.

This clonotype showed up many times. V gene TRBV20-1 combines with J gene TRBJ1-1; D unresolved. Trimming shortened V by 3 bases and J by 1 base, and 12 bases separated the two germline ends. Germline CDR1 reads DFQATT; CDR2 reads SNEGSKA (reference sequence). This CDR3 region has 14 residues. The CDR3 DNA is TGCAGTGCTAGGAAAGGCCAACAGAACACTGAAGCTTTCTTT. Protein product: CSARKGQQNTEAFF.

This clonotype has a count of ten or more. The chain carries TRBV12-3 or TRBV12-4 and TRBJ2-1, with a possible D match to TRBD1 (6 bases). Between the trimmed V and J ends, which lost 6 bases and 7 bases, there was a span of 22 bases. The CDR3 is 16 amino acids. The CDR3: CASSFQGQGRWNEQFF. As DNA, the CDR3 is TGTGCCAGCAGCTTTCAGGGGCAGGGAAGGTGGAATGAGCAGTTCTTC.

This clonotype appeared many times. The chain combines TRBV5-6 with TRBJ2-6; no clear D gene. The CDR3 has 14 residues. V was trimmed by 5 bases and J by 0 bases, leaving 6 bases between them. Per germline, CDR1 SGHDT and CDR2 YYEEEE. As DNA, the CDR3 is TGTGCCAGCAGGCGTGCCTCTGGGGCCAACGTCCTGACTTTC. Protein: CASRRASGANVLTF.

In this sample, this clonotype turned up many times. The chain recombines TRBV27 with TRBJ2-7; 11 bases line up with TRBD1. The CDR3 contains 15 residues. After removal of 3 bases from V and 9 bases from J, the junction contained 10 bases not matched to a gene. Germline V gives CDR1 MNHEY, CDR2 SMNVEV (reference sequence). The CDR3: CASSLGDRGSLGQYF. The CDR3 bases are TGTGCCAGCAGTTTGGGGGACAGGGGGTCCCTTGGGCAGTACTTC.

This chain uses TRBV9 with TRBJ2-5; 8 nucleotides match TRBD2. V trimming: 3 bases; J trimming: 0 bases; junction bases outside the gene matches: 7. The CDR3 runs 16 residues. Germline V lookup: CDR1 SGDLS, CDR2 YYNGEE. The CDR3 is CASSGGVAGHQETQYF. The CDR3 DNA reads TGTGCCAGCAGCGGCGGGGTAGCGGGACACCAAGAGACCCAGTACTTC.

This clonotype was seen many times. The chain employs TRBV4-3 and TRBJ2-1; 9 positions match TRBD2. CDR3 length equals 17 residues. V shed 1 base and J 4 bases; nucleotides not matched to a gene: 8. Looked up from germline, CDR1 is LGHNA and CDR2 is YSLEER. CDR3 amino acids: CASSQGIGREGYNEQFF. For the CDR3, the DNA is TGCGCCAGCAGCCAAGGAATTGGGCGGGAGGGTTACAATGAGCAGTTCTTC.

V is TRBV20-1 and J is TRBJ2-1; D remains unclear. The germline V gene encodes CDR1 DFQATT and CDR2 SNEGSKA (reference sequence). Trimming cost V 5 bases and J 5 bases, with 16 bases left between them. CDR3 length: 14 residues. The CDR3 region has the DNA TGCAGTGCTGGGAAGGTGCCTTTGGACAATGAGCAGTTCTTC. Protein product: CSAGKVPLDNEQFF.

This clonotype was seen ten or more times. The V and J genes are TRBV10-3 and TRBJ2-2; D is ambiguous. Per the germline V gene, CDR1 is ENHRY and CDR2 is SYGVKD. V gave up 6 bases and J gave up 0 bases, with 11 bases separating them. The CDR3 consists of 15 residues. In DNA form, the CDR3 reads TGTGCCATCAGGCGGTCGGATCCGAACACCGGGGAGCTGTTTTTT. This gives the protein CAIRRSDPNTGELFF.

This clonotype has only a few counts. Possible read error: a much larger clone is one base away. This rearrangement joins TRBV3-1 to TRBJ2-1, with 11 bases fitting TRBD2. The germline gives CDR1 LGHDT, CDR2 YNNKEL (reference sequence). The CDR3 loop spans 15 amino acids. The CDR3 DNA reads TGTGTCAGCAGCCAAGAACTAGCGGGAGTCAATGAGCAGTTCTTC. It is translated as CVSSQELAGVNEQFF.

This clonotype was recorded many times. CDR3 protein: CASSLGGAKGNTIYF. In DNA form, the CDR3 reads TGTGCCAGCAGTTTAGGGGGGGCCAAGGGAAACACCATATATTTT. The genes are TRBV28 and TRBJ1-3, with D perhaps TRBD1 (6 bases). V shed 2 bases and J shed 4 bases, with 12 bases lying between them. In germline, CDR1 is MDHEN, CDR2 SYDVKM. There are 15 residues in the CDR3.

This clonotype was found many times. The V call is TRBV6-5, the J call TRBJ1-3; no firm D call. This CDR3 is built from 14 residues. Trimming took off 10 bases at V and 0 bases at J, with 13 bases between the two ends. CDR1 MNHEY and CDR2 SVGAGI come from the germline V gene. CDR3 sequence (DNA): TGTGCCACCGCTATTCGGTTCTCTGGAAACACCATATATTTT. Residues: CATAIRFSGNTIYF.

The table lists this clonotype with many counts. The chain has TRBV5-1 and TRBJ2-1, with a possible D match to TRBD1 (6 bases). The CDR3 spans 15 residues. V shed 0 bases and J shed 3 bases, with 10 bases lying between them. Germline CDR1 SGHRS, CDR2 YFSETQ. CDR3 loop: CASSLESGVYNEQFF. CDR3 DNA sequence: TGCGCCAGCAGCTTGGAATCAGGGGTCTACAATGAGCAGTTCTTC.

This clonotype was counted many times. The genes are TRBV20-1 and TRBJ1-5; 8 positions match TRBD1. Germline V gives CDR1 DFQATT, CDR2 SNEGSKA (reference sequence). The length of the CDR3 is 14 residues. Germline trimming cut 1 base from V and 6 bases from J; bases unmatched to any gene: 5. This CDR3 reads CSARADRETQPQHF. The CDR3 region has the DNA TGCAGTGCTAGAGCGGACAGGGAGACTCAGCCCCAGCATTTT.

This clonotype was detected ten times or more. V and J are TRBV12-3 or TRBV12-4 and TRBJ1-2; TRBD1 matches at 8 bases. This CDR3 is built from 14 residues. Trimming removed 7 bases from V and 2 bases from J; junction bases left unmatched: 6. Written as DNA, the CDR3 is TGTGCCAGCACTTTCACAGGGGGGAACTATGGCTACACCTTC. It encodes CASTFTGGNYGYTF.

This clonotype showed up many times. The chain recombines TRBV20-1 with TRBJ1-6, with TRBD1 as a possible D gene (6 bases). The CDR3 extends over 15 amino acids. The V gene lost 4 bases and the J gene lost 5 bases, with 15 bases spanning the gap. Germline lookup yields CDR1 DFQATT and CDR2 SNEGSKA (reference sequence). CDR3 loop: CSAIQPGQDNSPLHF. CDR3 bases: TGCAGTGCTATCCAGCCGGGACAAGATAATTCACCCCTCCACTTT.

This clonotype was counted at least ten times. This chain joins TRBV5-1 and TRBJ2-3, with D tentatively TRBD2 (5 bases). CDR1 and CDR2 from the germline V gene are SGHRS and YFSETQ. V was trimmed by 4 bases and J by 0 bases, leaving 12 bases between them. This CDR3 comprises 15 residues. The CDR3 nucleotides read TGCGCCAGCAGCGTGGGAGCGTCTAGCACAGATACGCAGTATTTT. Amino acid sequence: CASSVGASSTDTQYF. The full variable domain, its missing parts supplied by reference TRBV5-1 and TRBJ2-3, is KAGVTQTPRYLIKTRGQQVTLSCSPISGHRSVSWYQQTPGQGLQFLFEYFSETQRNKGNFPGRFSGRQFSNSRSEMNVSTLELGDSALYLCASSVGASSTDTQYFGPGTRLTVL.

The chain links TRBV5-1 to TRBJ2-7; D is unresolved. The ends were cut back, 4 bases at V and 5 bases at J, with 16 bases in the middle. Germline V gene lookup returns CDR1 SGHRS and CDR2 YFSETQ. The CDR3 sequence is 14 residues long. CDR3 region: CASSPKLDGDEQYF. The CDR3 bases are TGCGCCAGCAGCCCAAAGTTGGACGGCGACGAGCAGTACTTC.

The sample holds many counts of this clonotype. V usage is TRBV6-5 and J usage is TRBJ2-1, with 12 bases aligning to TRBD2. Germline loops: CDR1 MNHEY, CDR2 SVGAGI. Trimming cost V 8 bases and J 13 bases; bases outside gene matches: 15. CDR3 length equals 15 residues. CDR3 sequence reads: CASAYPGLAGKEQFF. As DNA, the CDR3 is TGTGCCAGCGCATATCCAGGACTAGCGGGAAAGGAACAGTTCTTC.

This clonotype has at least ten counts. The chain has TRBV20-1 and TRBJ1-6, with 8 bases matching TRBD1. J was trimmed by 4 bases and V by 0 bases; bases with no gene match: 5. The germline V gene has CDR1 DFQATT and CDR2 SNEGSKA (reference sequence). CDR3 length: 16 residues. CDR3 nucleotides: TGCAGTGCTAGAGATCTTGACAGGGGATATAATTCACCCCTCCACTTT. It encodes CSARDLDRGYNSPLHF.

This chain joins TRBV6-5 and TRBJ1-1; 10 positions agree with TRBD1. This CDR3 contains 15 residues. V trimming: 3 bases; J trimming: 4 bases; junction bases outside the gene matches: 5. Germline lookup yields CDR1 MNHEY and CDR2 SVGAGI. The CDR3 spells CASSYRTGGGTEAFF. DNA for the CDR3: TGTGCCAGCAGTTATCGGACAGGGGGAGGCACTGAAGCTTTCTTT.

The rearrangement links TRBV7-6 to TRBJ2-1; 7 bases match TRBD1. The CDR3 loop spans 18 amino acids. Germline CDR1 is SGHVS and CDR2 is FNYEAQ. The trim removed 2 bases at V and 0 bases at J, leaving 10 bases unmatched. For the CDR3, the DNA is TGTGCCAGCAGCTTAAAGGGGGCTAGGCGGAGCTCCTACAATGAGCAGTTCTTC. This encodes CASSLKGARRSSYNEQFF.